This is a list of T cell receptor beta chains from one sample in a study of shared clonotypes between healthy human individuals. The table came from immunoSEQ multiplex PCR; TCRdb's copy has only in-frame clones and leaves some out. The sample includes approximately 2.5 million clones, under 95% of them seen just once. Material: naive CD4+ T cells from PBMCs. The source of these receptors is a man between 18 and 35 years old in good health. Some clones in this sample may be carry-over from other donors' samples. Both conserved end residues are part of each CDR3. The order of the fields is clone size, J gene, D gene, V gene, CDR3 protein, CDR3 DNA. A D gene is named only where the DNA matches it firmly. A row's size may be missing; if present it is once, few, many or a size class.

abundance: once; j_gene: TRBJ2-1; d_gene: TRBD2; v_gene: TRBV25-1; CDR3aa: CASRLAGAYNEQFF; CDR3nt: TGTGCCAGCAGACTAGCGGGAGCATACAATGAGCAGTTCTTC
abundance: -; j_gene: TRBJ2-5; d_gene: -; v_gene: TRBV5-1; CDR3aa: CASSLAAPRETQYF; CDR3nt: TGCGCCAGCAGCTTAGCGGCCCCCCGGGAGACCCAGTACTTC
abundance: -; j_gene: TRBJ2-1; d_gene: -; v_gene: TRBV2; CDR3aa: CASSDFRGGEQFF; CDR3nt: TGTGCCAGCAGTGATTTCAGAGGCGGTGAGCAGTTCTTC
abundance: once; j_gene: TRBJ2-6; d_gene: -; v_gene: TRBV30; CDR3aa: CAWSVMGVASGANVLTF; CDR3nt: TGTGCCTGGAGTGTAATGGGGGTAGCATCTGGGGCCAACGTCCTGACTTTC
abundance: -; j_gene: TRBJ1-1; d_gene: -; v_gene: TRBV6-1; CDR3aa: CASSESRAAVAEAFF; CDR3nt: TGTGCCAGCAGTGAATCTCGGGCGGCAGTCGCTGAAGCTTTCTTT
abundance: -; j_gene: TRBJ2-7; d_gene: -; v_gene: TRBV21-1; CDR3aa: CASSKGLAGRAYEQYF; CDR3nt: TGTGCCAGCAGCAAAGGACTAGCGGGAAGGGCCTACGAGCAGTACTTC
abundance: -; j_gene: TRBJ2-7; d_gene: -; v_gene: TRBV2; CDR3aa: CASRDHHGDGPYEQYF; CDR3nt: TGTGCCAGCAGGGACCATCACGGGGACGGACCCTACGAGCAGTACTTC
abundance: once; j_gene: TRBJ2-5; d_gene: -; v_gene: TRBV18; CDR3aa: CASSQRGTDTETQYF; CDR3nt: TGTGCCAGCTCACAACGCGGGACAGATACAGAGACCCAGTACTTC
abundance: once; j_gene: TRBJ2-3; d_gene: TRBD2; v_gene: TRBV28; CDR3aa: CAGRDAGGGTDTQYF; CDR3nt: TGTGCCGGAAGGGACGCGGGAGGAGGCACAGATACGCAGTATTTT
abundance: -; j_gene: TRBJ2-7; d_gene: -; v_gene: TRBV21-1; CDR3aa: CASGREFVAYEQYF; CDR3nt: TGTGCCAGCGGGAGGGAGTTTGTGGCCTACGAGCAGTACTTC
abundance: -; j_gene: TRBJ2-7; d_gene: TRBD1; v_gene: TRBV5-5; CDR3aa: CASSRQGSYEQYF; CDR3nt: TGTGCCAGCAGCAGACAGGGAAGCTACGAGCAGTACTTC
abundance: -; j_gene: TRBJ1-5; d_gene: -; v_gene: TRBV5-1; CDR3aa: CASSEGGQNQPQHF; CDR3nt: TGCGCCAGCAGCGAAGGCGGGCAAAATCAGCCCCAGCATTTT
abundance: -; j_gene: TRBJ2-3; d_gene: -; v_gene: TRBV9; CDR3aa: CASSVETTRSTDTQYF; CDR3nt: TGTGCCAGCAGCGTAGAAACTACCCGTAGCACAGATACGCAGTATTTT
abundance: -; j_gene: TRBJ2-2; d_gene: TRBD1; v_gene: TRBV2; CDR3aa: CASSVGTGEGFF; CDR3nt: TGTGCCAGCAGTGTGGGGACAGGGGAGGGGTTTTTT
abundance: -; j_gene: TRBJ1-4; d_gene: -; v_gene: TRBV28; CDR3aa: CASSLRPGGEGEKLFF; CDR3nt: TGTGCCAGCAGTTTACGTCCCGGGGGGGAAGGGGAAAAACTGTTTTTT
abundance: -; j_gene: TRBJ2-7; d_gene: -; v_gene: TRBV9; CDR3aa: CASGSGTYAYEQYF; CDR3nt: TGTGCCAGCGGCTCCGGGACATACGCCTACGAGCAGTACTTC
abundance: -; j_gene: TRBJ2-3; d_gene: -; v_gene: TRBV10-3; CDR3aa: CAISEAGTGDTQYF; CDR3nt: TGTGCCATCAGTGAGGCTGGAACAGGGGATACGCAGTATTTT
abundance: few; j_gene: TRBJ2-1; d_gene: -; v_gene: TRBV15; CDR3aa: CATSRPGSADGEQFF; CDR3nt: TGTGCCACCAGCAGACCGGGATCAGCAGATGGGGAGCAGTTCTTC
abundance: -; j_gene: TRBJ2-7; d_gene: -; v_gene: TRBV14; CDR3aa: CASSQPGRDEQYF; CDR3nt: TGTGCCAGCAGCCAACCGGGACGGGACGAGCAGTACTTC
abundance: -; j_gene: TRBJ1-1; d_gene: -; v_gene: TRBV7-9; CDR3aa: CASSLTGPDTEAFF; CDR3nt: TGTGCCAGCAGCCTAACAGGGCCTGACACTGAAGCTTTCTTT
abundance: -; j_gene: TRBJ1-5; d_gene: -; v_gene: TRBV28; CDR3aa: CASAVYSQPQHF; CDR3nt: TGTGCCAGCGCAGTATACAGCCAGCCCCAGCATTTT
abundance: -; j_gene: TRBJ1-1; d_gene: -; v_gene: TRBV7-9; CDR3aa: CASSLATENTEAFF; CDR3nt: TGTGCCAGCAGCTTAGCTACAGAGAACACTGAAGCTTTCTTT
abundance: -; j_gene: TRBJ2-7; d_gene: TRBD1; v_gene: TRBV5-1; CDR3aa: CASRRRDRWSEQYF; CDR3nt: TGCGCCAGCAGGCGGCGGGACAGGTGGAGCGAGCAGTACTTC
abundance: -; j_gene: TRBJ1-3; d_gene: -; v_gene: TRBV19; CDR3aa: CASRSAIFSGNTIYF; CDR3nt: TGTGCCAGTAGATCTGCAATTTTCTCTGGAAACACCATATATTTT
abundance: few; j_gene: TRBJ1-5; d_gene: -; v_gene: TRBV18; CDR3aa: CASSPSGRGNQPQHF; CDR3nt: TGTGCCAGCTCACCATCCGGGCGAGGCAATCAGCCCCAGCATTTT